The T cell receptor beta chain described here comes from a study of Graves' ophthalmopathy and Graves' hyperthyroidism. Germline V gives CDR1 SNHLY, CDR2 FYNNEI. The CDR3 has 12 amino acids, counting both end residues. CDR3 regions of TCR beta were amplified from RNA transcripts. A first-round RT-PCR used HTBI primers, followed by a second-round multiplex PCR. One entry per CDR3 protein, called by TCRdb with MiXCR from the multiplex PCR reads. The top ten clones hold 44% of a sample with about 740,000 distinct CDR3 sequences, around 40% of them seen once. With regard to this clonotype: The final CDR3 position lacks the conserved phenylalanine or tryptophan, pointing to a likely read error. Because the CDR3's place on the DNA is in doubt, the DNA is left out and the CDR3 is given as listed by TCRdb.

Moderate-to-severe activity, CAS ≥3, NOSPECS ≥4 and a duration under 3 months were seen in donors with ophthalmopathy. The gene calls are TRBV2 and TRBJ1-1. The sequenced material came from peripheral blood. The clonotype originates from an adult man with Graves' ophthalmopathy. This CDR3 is CASSEARLAGGI.